The 17 T cell receptor beta chains below were found in one sample sequenced in a study of blood T cell repertoires in COVID-19. Assay used: immunoSEQ multiplex PCR; TCRdb lists only in-frame clones, some missing. This sample has roughly 230,000 clones, with 65% to 90% found just once. Source material: peripheral blood. All receptors derive from a man aged 45-60 years with COVID-19, enrolled during active disease.

The chain employs TRBV25-1 and TRBJ1-6; 8 bases are a match to TRBD1. Germline assignment: CDR1 MGHDK and CDR2 SYGVNS. The trim removed 6 bases at V and 7 bases at J, leaving 2 bases unmatched. The CDR3 has 13 residues. CDR3 loop: CASRRQGNSPLHF. The CDR3 nucleotides are TGTGCCAGCAGGAGACAGGGGAATTCACCCCTCCACTTT.

CDR3 in DNA: TGTGCCAGCAGCTTAGGGCATTTCGATATCTCACGAGATACGCAGTATTTT. It is translated as CASSLGHFDISRDTQYF. The chain is built from TRBV11-2 and TRBJ2-3, with D hard to call. The V end lost 1 base, the J end lost 5 bases, and 19 bases lay between the germline ends. This CDR3 comprises 17 residues. CDR1 SGHAT and CDR2 FQNNGV come from the germline V gene.

The chain is built from TRBV4-1 and TRBJ1-4; no firm D call. V lost 1 base, J lost 7 bases, and 16 bases lay in between. The CDR3 totals 16 residues. CDR1 and CDR2 from the germline V gene are MGHRA and YSYEKL. The CDR3: CASSQVTGRLGEKLFF. The DNA for the CDR3 is TGCGCCAGCAGCCAAGTAACCGGGAGATTAGGTGAAAAACTGTTTTTT.

This sequence joins TRBV12-3 or TRBV12-4 and TRBJ1-1; unclear D gene. The CDR3 runs to 13 residues. V was pared by 3 bases and J by 4 bases, with 9 bases between. CDR3 protein: CASSFLGSTEAFF. DNA for the CDR3: TGTGCCAGCAGTTTTTTAGGGAGCACTGAAGCTTTCTTT.

The gene calls are TRBV18 and TRBJ2-5; 7 bases fit TRBD1. Trimming removed 2 bases from V and 1 base from J; junction bases left unmatched: 4. The CDR3 covers 15 residues. CDR1 is KGHSH and CDR2 is LQKENI in the germline V gene. This CDR3 reads CASSPETGIQETQYF. The CDR3 DNA follows: TGTGCCAGCTCACCAGAGACAGGGATCCAAGAGACCCAGTACTTC.

The V and J genes are TRBV9 and TRBJ2-7; possible D gene TRBD2, 6 bases. The CDR3 consists of 14 residues. Trimming removed 4 bases from V and 5 bases from J, with 16 bases in between. Germline V gives CDR1 SGDLS, CDR2 YYNGEE. CDR3 in amino acids: CASSSNAGKDEQYF. CDR3 nucleotides: TGTGCCAGCAGCTCAAACGCGGGGAAGGACGAGCAGTACTTC.

A single count supports this clone. The gene calls are TRBV10-3 and TRBJ2-3, with D unresolved. Trimming removed 6 bases from V and 2 bases from J, with 9 bases in between. CDR3 length: 13 residues. The V gene's germline CDR1 is ENHRY and CDR2 SYGVKD. As DNA, the CDR3 is TGTGCCATCAGAGCCAGCGACACAGATACGCAGTATTTT. This sequence encodes CAIRASDTDTQYF.

This clone occurred once. The chain is built from TRBV7-2 and TRBJ2-3; no reliable D call. CDR1 and CDR2 (germline): SGHTA, FQGNSA. The CDR3 length is 16 residues. Trimming took 1 base from V and 1 from J, leaving 12 bases between them. In nucleotides, the CDR3 is TGTGCCAGCAGCTTAGATGTTGGGCGAGGCACAGATACGCAGTATTTT. Translation: CASSLDVGRGTDTQYF. Looking up the rest from reference TRBV7-2 and TRBJ2-3 gives the full variable domain: GAGVSQSPSNKVTEKGKDVELRCDPISGHTALYWYRQSLGQGLEFLIYFQGNSAPDKSGLPSDRFSAERTGGSVSTLTIQRTQQEDSAVYLCASSLDVGRGTDTQYFGPGTRLTVL.

This sequence joins TRBV3-1 (or the pseudogene TRBV3-2) and TRBJ1-2; 7 bases agree with TRBD1. Germline-derived CDR1 and CDR2 are LGHDT and YNNKEL (reference sequence). The CDR3 runs 15 residues. The V gene end was trimmed by 4 bases and the J gene end by 0 bases; junction bases not matched to a gene: 5. The chain's CDR3 is CASSLGTVTNYGYTF. The CDR3 DNA is TGTGCCAGCAGCCTTGGGACAGTAACTAACTATGGCTACACCTTC.

This sequence joins TRBV5-6 and TRBJ1-2; 8 positions match TRBD1. CDR1 SGHDT and CDR2 YYEEEE come from the germline V gene. J gave up 0 bases and V 4 bases, and 8 bases lay outside the gene matches. The CDR3 spans 16 residues. The DNA of the CDR3 is TGTGCCAGCAGCCGGGACAGGACGGGTCCTAACTATGGCTACACCTTC. Protein product: CASSRDRTGPNYGYTF.

The chain employs TRBV9 and TRBJ2-1; the match to TRBD2 covers 7 bases. Germline V gives CDR1 SGDLS, CDR2 YYNGEE. Trimming removed 3 bases from V and 0 bases from J; junction bases left unmatched: 3. The CDR3 runs to 15 residues. CDR3 sequence: CASSGERDSYNEQFF. In DNA, the CDR3 is TGTGCCAGCAGCGGCGAGCGGGACTCCTACAATGAGCAGTTCTTC.

This clone has only one observation. The chain employs TRBV29-1 and TRBJ2-7, with a weak D call TRBD2 (5 bases). The CDR3 sequence is 13 residues long. V dropped 7 bases and J dropped 5 bases, with 18 bases sitting between them. The V gene's germline CDR1 is SQVTM and CDR2 ANQGSEA. CDR3 sequence reads: CSGRTGSGNEQYF. In nucleotides, the CDR3 is TGCAGCGGCCGCACCGGGTCGGGAAACGAGCAGTACTTC.

The chain joins TRBV10-2 to TRBJ2-1; possibly TRBD1 for D (6 bases). The CDR3 extends over 15 amino acids. Looked up from germline, CDR1 is WSHSY and CDR2 is SAAADI. Deletions cut 10 bases from V and 2 bases from J, with 18 bases between. The CDR3 DNA reads as TGCGCCACGATTTGGAGCGGACAGACCTACAATGAGCAGTTCTTC. This sequence encodes CATIWSGQTYNEQFF.

The chain combines TRBV5-4 with TRBJ2-2; D is perhaps TRBD2 (7 bases). This CDR3 has 15 amino acids. The germline CDR1 and CDR2 sequences are SGHNT and YYREEE (reference sequence). The V end lost 4 bases, the J end lost 7 bases, and 17 bases lay between the germline ends. CDR3 nucleotide sequence: TGTGCCAGCAGCCCTCGGGGGGCCCTAGGCGGGGAGCTGTTTTTT. It codes for CASSPRGALGGELFF.

The chain's CDR3 is CASSLADGGSYEQYF. In DNA form, the CDR3 reads TGTGCCAGCAGCTTAGCCGACGGGGGCTCCTACGAGCAGTACTTC. V is TRBV11-2 and J is TRBJ2-7, with D maybe TRBD2 (6 bases). Germline CDR1 SGHAT, CDR2 FQNNGV. Trimming stripped 1 base from V and 0 bases from J, with 10 bases between. The CDR3 has 15 amino acids.

The genes are TRBV5-1 and TRBJ1-4; no firm D call. The V and J ends lost 4 bases and 8 bases respectively, with 21 bases between them. Germline V CDR1 and CDR2: SGHRS, YFSETQ. This CDR3 is built from 16 residues. The CDR3 region has the DNA TGCGCCAGCAGCGGGATGGAGGGAGGCCCGTCGGAAAAACTGTTTTTT. It is translated as CASSGMEGGPSEKLFF.

This clone was found once. The CDR3 DNA reads as TGCAGCGGGACAGGGACCGCAGAGACCCAGTACTTC. Translated: CSGTGTAETQYF. The chain combines TRBV29-1 with TRBJ2-5, with 8 positions matching TRBD1. The CDR3 totals 12 residues. V shed 7 bases, J shed 4 bases, and the junction held 5 bases outside the gene matches. Per germline, CDR1 SQVTM and CDR2 ANQGSEA.